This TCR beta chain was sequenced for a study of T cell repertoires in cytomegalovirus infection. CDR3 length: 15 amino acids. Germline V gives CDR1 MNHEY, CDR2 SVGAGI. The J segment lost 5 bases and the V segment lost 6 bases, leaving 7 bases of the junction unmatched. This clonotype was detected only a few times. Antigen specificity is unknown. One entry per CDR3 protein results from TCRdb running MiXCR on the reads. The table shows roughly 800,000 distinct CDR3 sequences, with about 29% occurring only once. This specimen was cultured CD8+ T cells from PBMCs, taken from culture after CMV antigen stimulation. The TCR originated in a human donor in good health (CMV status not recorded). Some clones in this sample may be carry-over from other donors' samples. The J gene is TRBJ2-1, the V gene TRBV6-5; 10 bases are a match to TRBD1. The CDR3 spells CASRADRGGHNEQFF. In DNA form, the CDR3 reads TGTGCCAGCAGAGCGGACAGGGGGGGGCACAATGAGCAGTTCTTC.